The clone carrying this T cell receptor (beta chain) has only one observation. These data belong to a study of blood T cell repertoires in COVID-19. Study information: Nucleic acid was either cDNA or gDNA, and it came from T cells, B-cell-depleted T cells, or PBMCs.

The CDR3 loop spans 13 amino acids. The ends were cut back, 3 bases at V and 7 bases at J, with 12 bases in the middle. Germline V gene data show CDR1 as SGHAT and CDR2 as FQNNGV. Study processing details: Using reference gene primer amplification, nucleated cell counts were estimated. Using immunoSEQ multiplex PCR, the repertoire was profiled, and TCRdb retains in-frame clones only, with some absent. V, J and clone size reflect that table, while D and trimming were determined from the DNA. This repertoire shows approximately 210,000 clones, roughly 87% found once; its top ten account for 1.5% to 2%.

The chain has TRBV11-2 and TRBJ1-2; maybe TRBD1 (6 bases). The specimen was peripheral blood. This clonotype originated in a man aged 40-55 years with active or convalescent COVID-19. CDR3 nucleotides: TGTGCCAGCAGCTTTCAGGGGTTGGGTGGCTACACCTTC. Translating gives CASSFQGLGGYTF.